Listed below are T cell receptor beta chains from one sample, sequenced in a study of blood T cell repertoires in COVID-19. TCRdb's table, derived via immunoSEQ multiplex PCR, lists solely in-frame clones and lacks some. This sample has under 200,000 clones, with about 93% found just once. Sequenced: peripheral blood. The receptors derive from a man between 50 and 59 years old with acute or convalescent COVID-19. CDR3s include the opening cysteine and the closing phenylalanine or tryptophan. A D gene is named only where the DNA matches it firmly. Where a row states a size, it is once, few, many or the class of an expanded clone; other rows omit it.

TGTGCCAGCACTTCTAGCGGGTCCTACGAGCAGTACTTC	CASTSSGSYEQYF	TRBD2	-	TRBV6-6	TRBJ2-7
TGTGCCACCAGCTCACAGGGGGCCTACAATCAGCCCCAGCATTTT	CATSSQGAYNQPQHF	TRBD1	once	TRBV15	TRBJ1-5
TGCAGCGCCCGGGTCGGGTCCTACAATGAGCAGTTCTTC	CSARVGSYNEQFF	-	-	TRBV29-1	TRBJ2-1
TGCAGCGTTGATGACGGTCAGGGGCACAATGAGCAGTTCTTC	CSVDDGQGHNEQFF	-	-	TRBV29-1	TRBJ2-1
TGTGCCAGCAGTTTGTGGACTAGCTCCTACGAGCAGTACTTC	CASSLWTSSYEQYF	TRBD2	-	TRBV28	TRBJ2-7
TGCAGTGCTAGTGGACTAGCGGGAAAGGGTACGCAGTATTTT	CSASGLAGKGTQYF	TRBD2	-	TRBV20-1	TRBJ2-3
TGTGCCAGCAGTGCCGAGAGGCGTAAAGAGACCCAGTACTTC	CASSAERRKETQYF	-	-	TRBV7-2	TRBJ2-5
TGTGCCTGGAGTGGCCCTCCAGGGGGCCGGGACGAGCAGTACTTC	CAWSGPPGGRDEQYF	TRBD1	-	TRBV30	TRBJ2-7
TGTGCCAGCTCACCCCAGTCCGGCCGGGGTGAGCAGTTCTTC	CASSPQSGRGEQFF	-	-	TRBV18	TRBJ2-1
TGTGCCAGCAGTGAAAGATTCGGAGATTGGGGAAACACCATATATTTT	CASSERFGDWGNTIYF	-	-	TRBV6-1	TRBJ1-3
TGTGCCAGCAGTTATCTCCCCTTTCCGTCCCCAGTCGAGCAGTACTTC	CASSYLPFPSPVEQYF	-	-	TRBV6-2/TRBV6-3	TRBJ2-7
TGCGCCAGCAGCTTGGGAAGATCACCCGAAGGGTCCCCTTTTGAGGGGGCTGTTGGGGCTTTCTTT	CASSLGRSPEGSPFEGAVGAFF	TRBD1	-	TRBV5-1	TRBJ1-1
TGTGCCAGCAGCCAAGATTTTGGGACACAAGAGACCCAGTACTTC	CASSQDFGTQETQYF	-	once	TRBV4-2	TRBJ2-5
TGTGCCTGGTTCCCGACACCGAGCACAGATACGCAGTATTTT	CAWFPTPSTDTQYF	-	-	TRBV30	TRBJ2-3
TGTGCCAGCAGTCGGTACACAGGGGGGGTTGAAAAACTGTTTTTT	CASSRYTGGVEKLFF	TRBD1	-	TRBV6-2/TRBV6-3	TRBJ1-4
TGTGCCAGCAGCCCGGACAGGAAATATGGCTACACCTTC	CASSPDRKYGYTF	TRBD1	once	TRBV5-6	TRBJ1-2
TGTGCCACCAAGCCGAACACCGGGGAGCTGTTTTTT	CATKPNTGELFF	-	-	TRBV6-5	TRBJ2-2